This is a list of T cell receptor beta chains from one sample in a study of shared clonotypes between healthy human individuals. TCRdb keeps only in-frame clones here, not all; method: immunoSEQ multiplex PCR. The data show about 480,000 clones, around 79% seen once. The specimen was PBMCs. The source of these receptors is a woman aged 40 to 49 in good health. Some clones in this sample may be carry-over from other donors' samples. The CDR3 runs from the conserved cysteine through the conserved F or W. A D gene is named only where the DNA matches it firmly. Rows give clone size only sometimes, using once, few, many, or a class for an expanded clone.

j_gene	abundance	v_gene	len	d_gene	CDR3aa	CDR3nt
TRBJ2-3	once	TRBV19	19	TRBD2	CASSAVPGTSGRSTDTQYF	TGTGCCAGTAGTGCCGTCCCCGGGACTAGCGGGCGTAGCACAGATACGCAGTATTTT
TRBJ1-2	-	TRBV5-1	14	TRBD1	CASSPGGSDYGYTF	TGCGCCAGCAGCCCAGGGGGTTCCGACTATGGCTACACCTTC
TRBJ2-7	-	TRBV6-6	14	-	CASSYSGLVYEQYF	TGTGCCAGCAGTTACTCCGGGCTGGTCTACGAGCAGTACTTC
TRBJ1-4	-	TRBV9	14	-	CASSLPGVNEKLFF	TGTGCCAGCAGCCTACCAGGGGTAAATGAAAAACTGTTTTTT
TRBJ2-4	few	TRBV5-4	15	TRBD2	CASSAPGRGENIQYF	TGTGCCAGCAGCGCCCCGGGCCGGGGGGAAAACATTCAGTACTTC
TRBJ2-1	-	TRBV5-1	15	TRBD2	CASSLGAGGYNEQFF	TGCGCCAGCAGCTTGGGAGCGGGAGGTTACAATGAGCAGTTCTTC
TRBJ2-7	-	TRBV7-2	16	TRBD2	CASSSANPAGSGEQYF	TGTGCCAGCAGCTCGGCGAACCCAGCGGGGTCGGGCGAGCAGTACTTC
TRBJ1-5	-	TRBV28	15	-	CASTPVGGGNQPQHF	TGTGCCAGCACCCCAGTAGGGGGGGGCAATCAGCCCCAGCATTTT
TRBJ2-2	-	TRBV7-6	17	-	CASSLRSLGGNTGELFF	TGTGCCAGCAGCTTAAGGTCGCTGGGTGGGAACACCGGGGAGCTGTTTTTT
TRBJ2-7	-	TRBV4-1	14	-	CASSRGTGEDEQYF	TGCGCCAGCAGCCGCGGCACAGGTGAGGACGAGCAGTACTTC
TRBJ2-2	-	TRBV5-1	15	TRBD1	CASSWGQLGAGELFF	TGCGCCAGCAGCTGGGGACAGCTAGGGGCCGGGGAGCTGTTTTTT
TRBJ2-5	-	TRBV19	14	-	CASSGGTHAETQYF	TGTGCCAGTAGTGGGGGTACCCACGCGGAGACCCAGTACTTC
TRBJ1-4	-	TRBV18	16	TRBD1	CASSLDPGQPNEKLFF	TGTGCCAGCTCACTTGACCCGGGACAGCCTAATGAAAAACTGTTTTTT
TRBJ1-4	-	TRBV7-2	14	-	CASSPREPGEKLFF	TGTGCCAGCAGCCCTAGGGAGCCGGGAGAAAAACTGTTTTTT
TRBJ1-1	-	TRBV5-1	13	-	CASSLQGGTEAFF	TGCGCCAGCAGCTTGCAGGGAGGTACTGAAGCTTTCTTT
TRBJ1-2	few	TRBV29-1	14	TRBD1	CSVNPSDRNYGYTF	TGCAGCGTCAACCCCTCGGACAGGAACTATGGCTACACCTTC
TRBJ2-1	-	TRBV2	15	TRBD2	CASSAGLAGLNEQFF	TGTGCCAGCAGCGCCGGACTAGCGGGTTTGAATGAGCAGTTCTTC
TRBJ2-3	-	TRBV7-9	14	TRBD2	CASSLDGRGDTQYF	TGTGCCAGCAGCTTAGACGGGAGGGGAGATACGCAGTATTTT
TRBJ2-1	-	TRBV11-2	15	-	CASSLEIFLNNEQFF	TGTGCCAGCAGCTTAGAGATTTTCCTAAACAATGAGCAGTTCTTC
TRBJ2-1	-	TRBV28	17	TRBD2	CASSLGLAGGFYNEQFF	TGTGCCAGCAGTCTGGGACTAGCGGGAGGCTTTTACAATGAGCAGTTCTTC
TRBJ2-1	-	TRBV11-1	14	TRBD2	CASSLTSAGDEQFF	TGTGCCAGCAGCTTAACTAGCGCGGGCGATGAGCAGTTCTTC
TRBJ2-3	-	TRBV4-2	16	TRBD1	CASSQARGQGAFTQYF	TGTGCCAGCAGCCAAGCACGGGGGCAGGGGGCGTTTACGCAGTATTTT
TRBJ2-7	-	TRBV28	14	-	CASSFQGPSYEQYF	TGTGCCAGCAGTTTTCAGGGGCCCTCCTACGAGCAGTACTTC
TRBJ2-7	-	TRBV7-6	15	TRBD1	CASSRSGTGGGEQYF	TGTGCCAGCAGCCGATCCGGGACAGGGGGCGGGGAGCAGTACTTC
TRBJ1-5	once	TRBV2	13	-	CASSDRSNQPQHF	TGTGCCAGCAGCGACAGGAGCAATCAGCCCCAGCATTTT
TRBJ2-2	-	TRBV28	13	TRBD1	CASRAGGMGELFF	TGTGCCAGCAGAGCAGGGGGCATGGGGGAGCTGTTTTTT
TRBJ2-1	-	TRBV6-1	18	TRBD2	CASSGPGASGNANNEQFF	TGTGCCAGCAGTGGCCCGGGGGCTAGCGGGAATGCGAACAATGAGCAGTTCTTC
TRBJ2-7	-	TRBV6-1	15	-	CASSEDTGSSYEQYF	TGTGCCAGCAGTGAAGACACAGGGAGCTCCTACGAGCAGTACTTC
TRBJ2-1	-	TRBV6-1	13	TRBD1	CASTGTGGNEQFF	TGTGCCAGCACCGGGACAGGGGGCAATGAGCAGTTCTTC
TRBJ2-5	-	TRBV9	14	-	CASSVGAGQETQYF	TGTGCCAGCAGCGTAGGGGCGGGACAAGAGACCCAGTACTTC
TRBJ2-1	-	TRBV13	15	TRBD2	CASSLGLAGGFEQFF	TGTGCCAGCAGCTTGGGACTAGCGGGAGGTTTCGAGCAGTTCTTC
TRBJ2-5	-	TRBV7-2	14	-	CASSRTVFEETQYF	TGTGCCAGCAGCCGGACAGTTTTCGAAGAGACCCAGTACTTC
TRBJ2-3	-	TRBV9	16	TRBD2	CASSVRSSGSKNTQYF	TGTGCCAGCAGCGTAAGGTCTAGCGGGAGTAAAAATACGCAGTATTTT
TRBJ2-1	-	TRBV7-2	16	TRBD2	CASSPLTGGPNNEQFF	TGTGCCAGCAGCCCCCTTACGGGAGGGCCCAACAATGAGCAGTTCTTC
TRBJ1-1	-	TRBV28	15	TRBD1	CASSSTPGTGTEAFF	TGTGCCAGCAGTTCCACCCCCGGGACAGGAACTGAAGCTTTCTTT
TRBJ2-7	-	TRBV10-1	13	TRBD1	CASSVSRGHEQYF	TGCGCCAGCAGCGTGTCCAGGGGGCACGAGCAGTACTTC
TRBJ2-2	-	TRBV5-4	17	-	CASSLGGLGPIGGELFF	TGTGCCAGCAGCTTGGGCGGTCTAGGCCCAATCGGGGGGGAGCTGTTTTTT
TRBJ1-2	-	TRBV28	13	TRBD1	CASSSRDSYGYTF	TGTGCCAGCAGTTCCCGGGACAGCTATGGCTACACCTTC
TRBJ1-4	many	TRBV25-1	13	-	CASRGTPNEKLFF	TGTGCCAGCAGAGGGACTCCTAATGAAAAACTGTTTTTT
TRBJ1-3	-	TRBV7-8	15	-	CASSPGVSSGNTIYF	TGTGCCAGCAGCCCGGGAGTCAGCTCTGGAAACACCATATATTTT
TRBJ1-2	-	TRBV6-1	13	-	CASSDRFNYGYTF	TGTGCCAGCAGTGACAGGTTTAACTATGGCTACACCTTC
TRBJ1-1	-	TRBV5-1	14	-	CASSVGPGNTEAFF	TGCGCCAGCAGCGTTGGTCCTGGGAACACTGAAGCTTTCTTT
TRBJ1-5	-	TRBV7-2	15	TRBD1	CASSSNRQGPQPQHF	TGTGCCAGCAGCTCTAACAGACAGGGGCCTCAGCCCCAGCATTTT